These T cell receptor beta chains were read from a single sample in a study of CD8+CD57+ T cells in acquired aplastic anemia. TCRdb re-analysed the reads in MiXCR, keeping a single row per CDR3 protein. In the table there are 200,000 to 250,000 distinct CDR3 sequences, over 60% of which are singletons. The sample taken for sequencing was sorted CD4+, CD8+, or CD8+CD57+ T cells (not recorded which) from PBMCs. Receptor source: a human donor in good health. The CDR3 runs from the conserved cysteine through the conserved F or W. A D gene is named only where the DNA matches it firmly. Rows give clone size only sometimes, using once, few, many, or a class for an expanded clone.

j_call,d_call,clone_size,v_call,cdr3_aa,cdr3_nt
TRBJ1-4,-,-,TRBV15,CATTLPRRNEKLFF,TGTGCCACCACCCTTCCACGGCGGAATGAAAAACTGTTTTTT
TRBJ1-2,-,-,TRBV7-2,CASSREWGSYGYTF,TGTGCCAGCAGCCGTGAGTGGGGCTCCTATGGCTACACCTTC
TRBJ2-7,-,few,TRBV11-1,CASSLASGYYEQYF,TGTGCCAGCAGCTTAGCTTCAGGTTACTACGAGCAGTACTTC
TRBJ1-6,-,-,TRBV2,CASSELGAINSPLHF,TGTGCCAGCAGTGAGCTGGGGGCGATCAATTCACCCCTCCACTTT
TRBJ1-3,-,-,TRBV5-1,CASSLSSTVTGNTIYF,TGCGCCAGCAGCTTGTCCTCGACGGTGACTGGAAACACCATATATTTT
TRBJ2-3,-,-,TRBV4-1,CASSQGIADTQYF,TGCGCCAGCAGCCAAGGGATCGCAGATACGCAGTATTTT
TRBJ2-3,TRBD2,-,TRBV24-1,CATTSGGTDTQYF,TGTGCCACCACTAGCGGGGGCACAGATACGCAGTATTTT
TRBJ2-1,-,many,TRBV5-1,CASSLGRAYNEQFF,TGCGCCAGCAGCTTGGGCAGGGCCTACAATGAGCAGTTCTTC
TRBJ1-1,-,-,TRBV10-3,CAITGGIDTEAFF,TGTGCCATCACCGGGGGGATAGATACTGAAGCTTTCTTT
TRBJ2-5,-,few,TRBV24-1,CATSGAGTATQYF,TGTGCCACCAGTGGGGCAGGGACTGCGACCCAGTACTTC
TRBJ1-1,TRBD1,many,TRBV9,CASSAGQGYTEAFF,TGTGCCAGCAGCGCGGGACAGGGGTACACTGAAGCTTTCTTT
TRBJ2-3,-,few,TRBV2,CASNVILATDTQYF,TGTGCCAGCAACGTAATACTTGCCACAGATACGCAGTATTTT
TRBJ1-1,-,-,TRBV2,CASSEEGVAFF,TGTGCCAGCAGTGAGGAAGGGGTAGCTTTCTTT
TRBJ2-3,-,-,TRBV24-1,CATSDQGLQEDTDTQYF,TGTGCCACCAGTGATCAGGGACTTCAAGAAGACACAGATACGCAGTATTTT
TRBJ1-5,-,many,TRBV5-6,CASSLGYSNQPQHF,TGTGCCAGCAGCTTGGGGTATAGCAATCAGCCCCAGCATTTT
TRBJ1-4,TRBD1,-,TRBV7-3,CASSQGAGEKLFF,TGTGCCAGCAGCCAGGGGGCGGGTGAAAAACTGTTTTTT
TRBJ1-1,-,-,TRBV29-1,CSAYVSAEAFF,TGCAGCGCGTACGTTAGCGCTGAAGCTTTCTTT
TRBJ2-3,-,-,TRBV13,CASSSSGGQVGTDTQYF,TGTGCCAGCAGCTCCTCCGGGGGCCAGGTGGGGACAGATACGCAGTATTTT
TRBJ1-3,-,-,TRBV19,CASSAAAGGKRNTIYF,TGTGCCAGTAGCGCGGCGGCCGGGGGCAAGAGAAACACCATATATTTT
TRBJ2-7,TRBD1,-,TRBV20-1,CSARHRDRESYYEQYF,TGCAGTGCTCGCCACCGGGACAGGGAGAGCTACTACGAGCAGTACTTC
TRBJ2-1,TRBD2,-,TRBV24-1,CATSDPGASGRRGEQFF,TGTGCCACCAGCGACCCCGGGGCGAGCGGGAGAAGAGGTGAGCAGTTCTTC
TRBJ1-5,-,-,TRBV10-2,CASSETSPGQPQHF,TGCGCCAGCAGTGAGACTTCCCCGGGGCAGCCCCAGCATTTT
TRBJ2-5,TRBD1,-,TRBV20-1,CSVSRTGKETQYF,TGCAGTGTTAGCCGGACAGGAAAAGAGACCCAGTACTTC
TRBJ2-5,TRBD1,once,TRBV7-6,CASSLADRVETQYF,TGTGCCAGCAGCTTAGCAGACAGGGTGGAGACCCAGTACTTC
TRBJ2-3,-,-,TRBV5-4,CASSLEPYTDTQYF,TGTGCCAGCAGCTTAGAACCCTACACAGATACGCAGTATTTT
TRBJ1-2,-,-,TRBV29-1,CSGGGRGVFYGYTF,TGCAGCGGTGGCGGTCGGGGGGTCTTCTATGGCTACACCTTC
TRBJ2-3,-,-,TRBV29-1,CSATGVGADTQYF,TGCAGCGCTACGGGGGTGGGTGCAGATACGCAGTATTTT